This is a list of T cell receptor beta chains from one sample in a study of cytomegalovirus exposure and HLA in healthy donors. TCRdb keeps only in-frame clones here, not all; method: immunoSEQ multiplex PCR. The table records 130,000 or so clones, approximately 10% of them present only once. The specimen was PBMCs. These receptors all come from a woman aged 40 to 50 in good health and CMV-seropositive. The CDR3 runs from the conserved cysteine through the conserved F or W. Fields, in order: CDR3 protein, CDR3 DNA, clone size, J gene, V gene, D gene. A D gene is named only where the DNA matches it firmly. Some rows mark clone size as missing; the rest say once, few, many or name a class of expanded clone.

CAITPAQGVYGYTF | TGTGCCATCACCCCGGCACAGGGGGTCTATGGCTACACCTTC | - | TRBJ1-2 | TRBV10-3 | TRBD1
CASSPEGVGGVDGYTF | TGCGCCAGCAGCCCCGAAGGGGTAGGGGGCGTTGATGGCTACACCTTC | - | TRBJ1-2 | TRBV4-3 | TRBD1
CASSQEQGSYGYTF | TGCGCCAGCAGCCAAGAACAGGGTAGCTATGGCTACACCTTC | few | TRBJ1-2 | TRBV4-1 | -
CASQMDRGWRGYTF | TGCGCCAGCCAAATGGACAGGGGGTGGCGGGGCTACACCTTC | few | TRBJ1-2 | TRBV5-4 | TRBD1
CASSLDPGQGYEQYF | TGTGCCAGCAGCTTGGATCCGGGACAGGGTTACGAGCAGTACTTC | - | TRBJ2-7 | TRBV7-8 | TRBD1
CASSITNAGELFF | TGTGCCAGCAGCATTACTAACGCCGGGGAGCTGTTTTTT | - | TRBJ2-2 | TRBV5-4 | -
CASSKTGVRTEAFF | TGTGCCAGTAGTAAGACAGGGGTCCGAACTGAAGCTTTCTTT | few | TRBJ1-1 | TRBV19 | TRBD1
CASSFLAGGLGDEQYF | TGTGCCAGCAGCTTCTTAGCGGGGGGTTTAGGCGACGAGCAGTACTTC | few | TRBJ2-7 | TRBV7-6 | TRBD2
CASRPRGNSGNTIYF | TGTGCCAGCAGACCCAGGGGGAACTCTGGAAACACCATATATTTT | few | TRBJ1-3 | TRBV2 | TRBD1
CATSPSGAKVQYF | TGTGCCACCAGCCCTAGCGGCGCTAAAGTACAGTACTTC | - | TRBJ2-7 | TRBV15 | TRBD2
CASGQGRDTGELFF | TGTGCTAGTGGGCAGGGGCGGGACACCGGGGAGCTGTTTTTT | few | TRBJ2-2 | TRBV12-5 | -
CASSQQSGTTDTQYF | TGCGCCAGCAGCCAACAGAGCGGAACCACAGATACGCAGTATTTT | few | TRBJ2-3 | TRBV4-1 | -
CASSFPRGTYNEQFF | TGTGCCAGCAGCTTCCCGCGGGGAACTTACAATGAGCAGTTCTTC | few | TRBJ2-1 | TRBV7-9 | -
CASSPDRQTQYF | TGTGCCAGCAGCCCTGACAGGCAGACCCAGTACTTC | - | TRBJ2-5 | TRBV5-4 | -
CASRGTSGRQETQYF | TGTGCCAGCAGGGGGACCTCCGGGAGACAAGAGACCCAGTACTTC | few | TRBJ2-5 | TRBV25-1 | -
CASSEVPDRNQYF | TGTGCCAGCAGTGAAGTCCCGGACAGAAACCAGTACTTC | few | TRBJ2-7 | TRBV6-1 | -
CASSLEGITDTQYF | TGTGCCAGCAGCTTGGAGGGGATCACAGATACGCAGTATTTT | few | TRBJ2-3 | TRBV5-4 | -
CASSFRGTGAEAFF | TGTGCCAGCAGTTTTAGGGGGACAGGGGCTGAAGCTTTCTTT | - | TRBJ1-1 | TRBV27 | TRBD1
CASSLFGGRKGLDTQYF | TGTGCCAGCAGCCTATTCGGGGGGCGGAAAGGTTTAGATACGCAGTATTTT | few | TRBJ2-3 | TRBV5-4 | -
CASRGPSTDTQYF | TGTGCCAGTAGGGGCCCTAGCACAGATACGCAGTATTTT | few | TRBJ2-3 | TRBV19 | -
CASSRGFLGQGVDEQFF | TGTGCCAGTAGTAGAGGGTTCCTTGGACAGGGGGTCGATGAGCAGTTCTTC | - | TRBJ2-1 | TRBV19 | TRBD1
CATSRRTGGVYGYTF | TGTGCCACCAGCAGACGGACAGGGGGTGTGTATGGCTACACCTTC | - | TRBJ1-2 | TRBV15 | TRBD1
CASSSYRVRLFF | TGTGCCAGCAGCTCATACAGGGTACGGCTGTTTTTT | few | TRBJ2-2 | TRBV21-1 | -
CAISEAGMDTEAFF | TGTGCCATCAGTGAAGCAGGGATGGACACTGAAGCTTTCTTT | many | TRBJ1-1 | TRBV10-3 | -
CASSQGSGTGDHEQYF | TGTGCCAGCAGCCAAGGGTCTGGGACAGGGGACCACGAGCAGTACTTC | few | TRBJ2-7 | TRBV4-2 | TRBD1
CASGGYGEKLFF | TGTGCCAGCGGGGGGTACGGCGAAAAACTGTTTTTT | - | TRBJ1-4 | TRBV6-5 | -
CASSEGLAGGRDTQYF | TGTGCCAGCAGTGAGGGACTAGCGGGGGGCCGTGATACGCAGTATTTT | - | TRBJ2-3 | TRBV2 | TRBD2
CASSSPGGYSGTANSPLHF | TGTGCCAGCAGCTCCCCAGGGGGATATTCCGGGACAGCGAATTCACCCCTCCACTTT | - | TRBJ1-6 | TRBV7-2 | TRBD1
CASSLEQGSREQYF | TGTGCCAGCAGCTTGGAACAGGGCTCTCGTGAGCAGTACTTC | few | TRBJ2-7 | TRBV5-4 | -
CASSLTTHDGYTF | TGTGCCAGCAGCTTAACGACACACGATGGCTACACCTTC | few | TRBJ1-2 | TRBV7-3 | -
CASSYRGKNTEAFF | TGTGCCAGCAGTTACCGAGGGAAGAACACTGAAGCTTTCTTT | - | TRBJ1-1 | TRBV6-6 | -
CASSLQAYPGTDTQYF | TGCGCCAGCAGCTTACAGGCATACCCGGGCACAGATACGCAGTATTTT | few | TRBJ2-3 | TRBV5-1 | -
CASSLRTGGNEQYF | TGCGCCAGCAGCTTGAGGACAGGGGGCAATGAGCAGTACTTC | - | TRBJ2-7 | TRBV5-1 | TRBD1
CSVDRGGRYNEQFF | TGCAGCGTTGATCGGGGGGGCCGGTACAATGAGCAGTTCTTC | few | TRBJ2-1 | TRBV29-1 | TRBD2
CASSYYRGGDGYTF | TGTGCCAGCAGTTACTACAGGGGCGGGGATGGCTACACCTTC | once | TRBJ1-2 | TRBV6-6 | TRBD1
CASSYSVAGPQHF | TGTGCCAGCAGTTACTCGGTCGCGGGGCCCCAGCATTTT | - | TRBJ1-5 | TRBV6-5 | -
CASSPGTGDQPQHF | TGTGCCAGCAGCCCCGGGACAGGGGATCAGCCCCAGCATTTT | many | TRBJ1-5 | TRBV7-6 | TRBD1
CASSVVPRNEQFF | TGTGCCAGCAGCGTAGTCCCTAGGAATGAGCAGTTCTTC | few | TRBJ2-1 | TRBV9 | -
CASHQDSGKQFF | TGTGCCAGCCACCAGGACTCAGGCAAGCAGTTCTTC | - | TRBJ2-1 | TRBV2 | -
CASSPEGPSYNEQFF | TGCGCCAGCAGCCCGGAGGGGCCCAGCTACAATGAGCAGTTCTTC | few | TRBJ2-1 | TRBV5-1 | -
CASSGSHRGILSGANVLTF | TGTGCCAGCAGCGGGTCCCACAGGGGGATCCTCTCTGGGGCCAACGTCCTGACTTTC | - | TRBJ2-6 | TRBV9 | TRBD1
CASSSGTSGNEQFF | TGCGCCAGCAGCTCCGGGACTAGCGGTAATGAGCAGTTCTTC | - | TRBJ2-1 | TRBV5-1 | TRBD2
CASSYSGTNYEQYF | TGTGCCAGCAGTTACTCCGGGACAAACTACGAGCAGTACTTC | - | TRBJ2-7 | TRBV6-5 | -
CASSPDGGDSPLHF | TGTGCCAGCAGCCCGGACGGCGGGGATTCACCCCTCCACTTT | few | TRBJ1-6 | TRBV5-6 | -
CASSSRDRGRGAFF | TGTGCCAGCAGCTCCCGGGACAGGGGGCGCGGAGCTTTCTTT | - | TRBJ1-1 | TRBV5-4 | TRBD1
CASSQVYQGTGNTIYF | TGCGCCAGCAGCCAAGTATATCAGGGAACTGGAAACACCATATATTTT | few | TRBJ1-3 | TRBV4-1 | -
CASNPNWGQSNTEAFF | TGTGCCAGCAACCCGAATTGGGGGCAAAGTAACACTGAAGCTTTCTTT | few | TRBJ1-1 | TRBV6-6 | -
CSGGTDYGYTF | TGCAGCGGTGGGACAGACTATGGCTACACCTTC | - | TRBJ1-2 | TRBV29-1 | TRBD1
CASSLTEPGQGGETQYF | TGTGCCAGCAGCCTGACGGAACCGGGACAGGGGGGAGAGACCCAGTACTTC | few | TRBJ2-5 | TRBV7-8 | TRBD1
CASSLGGGSGGGSRTDTQYF | TGTGCCAGCAGCTTAGGAGGGGGTAGCGGGGGGGGATCCCGCACAGATACGCAGTATTTT | few | TRBJ2-3 | TRBV11-3 | TRBD2
CASSQPGQGQETQYF | TGTGCCAGCAGCCAACCCGGACAGGGTCAAGAGACCCAGTACTTC | - | TRBJ2-5 | TRBV14 | TRBD1
CASSLAALNGYTF | TGTGCCAGCAGCTTAGCAGCTTTAAATGGCTACACCTTC | few | TRBJ1-2 | TRBV7-8 | -
CASSLDSSGYGYTF | TGCGCCAGCAGCTTGGACTCCTCGGGGTATGGCTACACCTTC | few | TRBJ1-2 | TRBV5-1 | -
CSGGQSSSTEAFF | TGCAGCGGCGGACAGTCTTCCTCCACTGAAGCTTTCTTT | few | TRBJ1-1 | TRBV29-1 | -
CASSWGAGELFF | TGTGCCAGCAGTTGGGGGGCCGGGGAGCTGTTTTTT | large | TRBJ2-2 | TRBV6-5 | -
CASSSSLRGGSGDTQYF | TGTGCCAGCAGCTCGAGTTTACGGGGGGGGTCTGGAGATACGCAGTATTTT | - | TRBJ2-3 | TRBV11-2 | TRBD2
CASTSTSVEKLFF | TGTGCCAGCACTTCCACCTCGGTTGAAAAACTGTTTTTT | few | TRBJ1-4 | TRBV2 | -
CSASYRGGPQHF | TGCAGCGCCTCCTACAGGGGGGGGCCCCAGCATTTT | - | TRBJ1-5 | TRBV29-1 | TRBD1
CASSQAPGKPGANVLTF | TGCGCCAGCAGCCAAGCTCCGGGAAAGCCTGGGGCCAACGTCCTGACTTTC | - | TRBJ2-6 | TRBV4-3 | -
CASSPGQRNEKLFF | TGTGCCAGCAGCCCCGGACAAAGAAATGAAAAACTGTTTTTT | few | TRBJ1-4 | TRBV11-2 | -